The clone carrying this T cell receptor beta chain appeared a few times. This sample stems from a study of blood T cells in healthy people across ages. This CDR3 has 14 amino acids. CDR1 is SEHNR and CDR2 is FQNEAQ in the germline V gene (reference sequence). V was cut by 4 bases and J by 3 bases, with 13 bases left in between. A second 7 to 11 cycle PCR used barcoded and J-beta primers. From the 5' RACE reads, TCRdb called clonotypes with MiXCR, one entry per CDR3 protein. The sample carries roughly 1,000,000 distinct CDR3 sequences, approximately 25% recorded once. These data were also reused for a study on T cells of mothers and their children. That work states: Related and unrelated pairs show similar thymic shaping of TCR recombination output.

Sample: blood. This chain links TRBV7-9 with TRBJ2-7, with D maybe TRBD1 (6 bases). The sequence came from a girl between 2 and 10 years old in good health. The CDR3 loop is CASSYQGTIYEQYF. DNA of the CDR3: TGTGCCAGCAGCTACCAGGGGACGATCTACGAGCAGTACTTC.